Detailed here is one TCR beta chain. As originally analysed: Quantification of nucleated cells was approximated via reference gene primer amplification. The method was immunoSEQ multiplex PCR; TCRdb's version includes in-frame clones alone and lacks a portion of them. V, J and clone size were drawn from that table, and D and trimming were deduced from the DNA. The sample contains 150,000 or so clones, about 90% of which appear only once. The ends were cut back, 0 bases at V and 7 bases at J, with 13 bases in the middle. Germline CDR1 reads SGHVS; CDR2 reads FQNEAQ. The CDR3 is 16 residues long. The data belong to a study of blood T cell repertoires in COVID-19. Study as a whole: Donors in the United States, Italy and Spain gave samples during acute or convalescent COVID-19. The analysed material was cDNA or gDNA that came from T cells, B-cell-depleted T cells, or PBMCs.

The specimen sequenced was peripheral blood. The chain recombines TRBV7-8 with TRBJ1-6, with D possibly TRBD1 on 5 matching bases. The clonotype originates from a woman aged 60-70 years with acute or convalescent COVID-19. The CDR3 region has the DNA TGTGCCAGCAGCTTAGCGGGGCCTCTAGAGAATTCACCCCTCCACTTT. This codes for CASSLAGPLENSPLHF.